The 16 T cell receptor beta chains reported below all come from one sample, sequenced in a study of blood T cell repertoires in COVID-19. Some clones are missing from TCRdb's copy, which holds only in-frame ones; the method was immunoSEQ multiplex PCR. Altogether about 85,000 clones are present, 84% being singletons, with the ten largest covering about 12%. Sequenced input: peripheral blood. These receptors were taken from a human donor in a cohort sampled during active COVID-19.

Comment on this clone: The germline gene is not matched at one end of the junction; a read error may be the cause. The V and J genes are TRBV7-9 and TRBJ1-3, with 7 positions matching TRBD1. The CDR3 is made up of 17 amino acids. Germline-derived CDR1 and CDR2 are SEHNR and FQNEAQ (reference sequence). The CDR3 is CTSSAPGTATSGNTIYF. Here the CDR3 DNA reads TGTACCAGCAGCGCCCCCGGGACAGCCACCTCTGGAAACACCATATATTTT.

CDR3 sequence: CASSPASGGWTDTQYF. The CDR3 DNA follows: TGTGCCAGCAGCCCTGCTAGCGGGGGGTGGACAGATACGCAGTATTTT. V usage is TRBV3-1 (or the pseudogene TRBV3-2) and J usage is TRBJ2-3; 11 bases are a match to TRBD2. The CDR3 has 16 amino acids. J lost 3 bases, V lost 4 bases, and 6 bases had no gene match. Germline V CDR1 and CDR2: LGHDT, YNNKEL (reference sequence).

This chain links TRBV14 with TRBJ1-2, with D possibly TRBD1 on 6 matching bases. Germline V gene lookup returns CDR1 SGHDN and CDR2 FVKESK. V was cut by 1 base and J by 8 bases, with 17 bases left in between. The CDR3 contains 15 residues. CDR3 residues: CASSQGLDSSWGYTF. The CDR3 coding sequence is TGTGCCAGCAGCCAAGGCTTGGACAGCTCATGGGGCTACACCTTC.

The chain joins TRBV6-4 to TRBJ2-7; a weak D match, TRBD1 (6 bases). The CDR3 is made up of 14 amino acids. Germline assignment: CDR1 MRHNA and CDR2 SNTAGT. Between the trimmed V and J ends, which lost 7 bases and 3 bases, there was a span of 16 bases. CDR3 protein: CASIYRVTSYEQYF. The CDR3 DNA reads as TGTGCCAGCATATACAGGGTTACCAGCTACGAGCAGTACTTC.

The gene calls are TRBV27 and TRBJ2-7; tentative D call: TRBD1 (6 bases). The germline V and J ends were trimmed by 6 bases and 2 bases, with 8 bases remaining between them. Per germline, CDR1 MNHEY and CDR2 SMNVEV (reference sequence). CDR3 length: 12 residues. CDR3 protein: CASRGQAYEQYF. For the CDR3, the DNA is TGTGCCAGCAGGGGACAAGCCTACGAGCAGTACTTC.

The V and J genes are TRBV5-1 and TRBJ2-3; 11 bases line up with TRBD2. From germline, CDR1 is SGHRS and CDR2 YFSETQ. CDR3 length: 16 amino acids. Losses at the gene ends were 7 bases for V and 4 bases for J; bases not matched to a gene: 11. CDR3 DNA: TGCGCCAGCGCTGTCCGGCTAGCGGGGGGAGCAGATACGCAGTATTTT. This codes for CASAVRLAGGADTQYF.

For the CDR3, the DNA is TGTGCCAGCAGCCCAGGATGGGGGCGCACTGAAGCTTTCTTT. Translation gives CASSPGWGRTEAFF. This chain connects TRBV5-4 to TRBJ1-1, with D perhaps matching TRBD1 (6 bases). The CDR3 has 14 amino acids. Per the germline V gene, CDR1 is SGHNT and CDR2 is YYREEE (reference sequence). With 4 bases removed from V and 4 bases from J, the gap between germline ends came to 14 bases.

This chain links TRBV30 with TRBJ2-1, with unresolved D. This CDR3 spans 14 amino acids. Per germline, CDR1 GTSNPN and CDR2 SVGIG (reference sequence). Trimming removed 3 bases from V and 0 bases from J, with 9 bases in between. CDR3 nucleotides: TGTGCCTGGAGCGCCAGAAACTCCTACAATGAGCAGTTCTTC. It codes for CAWSARNSYNEQFF.

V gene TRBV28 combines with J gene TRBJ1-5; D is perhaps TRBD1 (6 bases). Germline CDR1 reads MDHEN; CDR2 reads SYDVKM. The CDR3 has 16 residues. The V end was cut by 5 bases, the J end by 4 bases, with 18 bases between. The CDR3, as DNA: TGTGCCAGCAGTCAGGGGTCTTTTCTTGGGAATCAGCCCCAGCATTTT. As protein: CASSQGSFLGNQPQHF.

This chain's CDR3 is CASSLLGAQEQFF. CDR3 bases: TGTGCCAGCAGCTTACTTGGGGCCCAGGAGCAGTTCTTC. The J gene is TRBJ2-1, the V gene TRBV7-9; TRBD1 might be the D (5 bases). Trimming shortened V by 2 bases and J by 10 bases, and 12 bases separated the two germline ends. CDR3 length: 13 residues. Germline V CDR1 and CDR2: SEHNR, FQNEAQ (reference sequence).

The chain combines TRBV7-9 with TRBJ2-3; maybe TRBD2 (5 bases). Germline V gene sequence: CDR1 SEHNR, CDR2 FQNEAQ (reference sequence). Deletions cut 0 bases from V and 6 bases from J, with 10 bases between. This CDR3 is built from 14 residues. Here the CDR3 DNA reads TGTGCCAGCAGCTTAGCTGGCGGCGGGGATACGCAGTATTTT. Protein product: CASSLAGGGDTQYF.

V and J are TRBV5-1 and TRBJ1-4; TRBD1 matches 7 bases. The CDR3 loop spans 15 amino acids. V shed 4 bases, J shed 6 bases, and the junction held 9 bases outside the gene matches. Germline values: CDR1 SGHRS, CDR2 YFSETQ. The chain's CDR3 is CASSRGGQGDEKLFF. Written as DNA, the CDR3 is TGCGCCAGCAGCCGAGGGGGCCAGGGTGATGAAAAACTGTTTTTT.

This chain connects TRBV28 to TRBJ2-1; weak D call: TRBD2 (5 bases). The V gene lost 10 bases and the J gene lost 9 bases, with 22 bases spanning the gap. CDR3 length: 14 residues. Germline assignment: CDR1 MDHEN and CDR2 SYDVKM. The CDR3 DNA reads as TGTGCCACCCTAGCCCTCCTGCAAGTTGGTGAGCAGTTCTTC. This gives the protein CATLALLQVGEQFF.

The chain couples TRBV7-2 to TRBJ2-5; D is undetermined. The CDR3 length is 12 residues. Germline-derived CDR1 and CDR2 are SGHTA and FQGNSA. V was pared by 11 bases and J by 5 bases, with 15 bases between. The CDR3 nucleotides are TGTGCCGCGAGCCAGGTTGCGGAGACCCAGTACTTC. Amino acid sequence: CAASQVAETQYF.

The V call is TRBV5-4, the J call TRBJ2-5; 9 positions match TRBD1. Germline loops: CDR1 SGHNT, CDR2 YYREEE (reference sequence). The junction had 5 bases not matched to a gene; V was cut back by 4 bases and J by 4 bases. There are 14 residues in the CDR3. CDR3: CASSANRGPETQYF. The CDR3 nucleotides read TGTGCCAGCAGCGCAAACAGGGGGCCAGAGACCCAGTACTTC.

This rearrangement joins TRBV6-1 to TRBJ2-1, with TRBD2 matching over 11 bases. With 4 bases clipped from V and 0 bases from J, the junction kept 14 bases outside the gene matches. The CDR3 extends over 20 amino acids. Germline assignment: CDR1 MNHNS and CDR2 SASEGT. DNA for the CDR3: TGTGCCAGCAGTGTCACTAGCGGGGGTCAACTAATCTCCTCCTACAATGAGCAGTTCTTC. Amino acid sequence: CASSVTSGGQLISSYNEQFF.